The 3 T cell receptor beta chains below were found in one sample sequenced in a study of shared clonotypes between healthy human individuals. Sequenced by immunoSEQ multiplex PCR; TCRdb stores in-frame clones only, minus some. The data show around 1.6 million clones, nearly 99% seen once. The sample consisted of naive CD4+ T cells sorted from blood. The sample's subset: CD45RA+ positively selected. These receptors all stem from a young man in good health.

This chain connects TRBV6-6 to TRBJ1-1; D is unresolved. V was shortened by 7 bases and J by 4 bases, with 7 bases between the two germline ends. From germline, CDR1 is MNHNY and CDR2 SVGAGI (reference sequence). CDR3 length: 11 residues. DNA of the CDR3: TGTGCCAGCACTTTGGCCACTGAAGCTTTCTTT. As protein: CASTLATEAFF.

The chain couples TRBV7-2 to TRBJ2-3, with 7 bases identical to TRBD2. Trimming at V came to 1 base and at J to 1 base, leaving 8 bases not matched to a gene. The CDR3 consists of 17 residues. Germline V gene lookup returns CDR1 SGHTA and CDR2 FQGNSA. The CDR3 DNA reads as TGTGCCAGCAGCTTAGAGGCTAGCGGAAGCCGCACAGATACGCAGTATTTT. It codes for CASSLEASGSRTDTQYF. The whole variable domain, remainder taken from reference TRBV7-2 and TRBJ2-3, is GAGVSQSPSNKVTEKGKDVELRCDPISGHTALYWYRQSLGQGLEFLIYFQGNSAPDKSGLPSDRFSAERTGGSVSTLTIQRTQQEDSAVYLCASSLEASGSRTDTQYFGPGTRLTVL.

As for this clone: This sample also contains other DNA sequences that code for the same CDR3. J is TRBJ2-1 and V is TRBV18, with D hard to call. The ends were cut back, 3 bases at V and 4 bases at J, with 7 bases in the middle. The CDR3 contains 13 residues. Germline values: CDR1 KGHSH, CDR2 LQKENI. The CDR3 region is CASSPQEYNEQFF. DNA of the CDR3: TGTGCCAGCTCACCTCAAGAATACAATGAGCAGTTCTTC. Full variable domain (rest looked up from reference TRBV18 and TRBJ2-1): NAGVMQNPRHLVRRRGQEARLRCSPMKGHSHVYWYRQLPEEGLKFMVYLQKENIIDESGMPKERFSAEFPKEGPSILRIQQVVRGDSAAYFCASSPQEYNEQFFGPGTRLTVL.